Shown below are 13 T cell receptor beta chains from a single sample sequenced in a study of CD8 T cells in Susac syndrome. RNA amounts of roughly 0.5 to 1 ug underwent reverse transcription with random hexamers. TCRdb recomputed calls from the immunoSEQ multiplex PCR reads with MiXCR, one row per CDR3 protein. The sample holds some 300,000 distinct CDR3 sequences, around 91% seen once. The specimen was CD8+ T cells from PBMCs. The receptors stem from a human donor with multiple sclerosis.

The chain recombines TRBV30 with TRBJ1-4; D remains unclear. The V gene lost 2 bases and the J gene lost 0 bases, with 7 bases spanning the gap. CDR3 size: 14 residues. Germline CDR1 and CDR2: GTSNPN and SVGIG (reference sequence). The CDR3 region is CAWSPRSTNEKLFF. The DNA for the CDR3 is TGTGCCTGGAGTCCCCGGTCAACTAATGAAAAACTGTTTTTT.

This clonotype was detected only once. The rearrangement uses TRBV5-6 and TRBJ2-5; D gene uncertain. The CDR3 is 13 amino acids. Germline CDR1 and CDR2: SGHDT and YYEEEE. Trimming took off 4 bases at V and 2 bases at J, with 9 bases between the two ends. The CDR3 loop reads CASSTSGQETQYF. The CDR3 nucleotides are TGTGCCAGCAGCACCTCCGGGCAAGAGACCCAGTACTTC.

Only a few counts were recorded for this clonotype. The gene calls are TRBV6-2 or TRBV6-3 and TRBJ2-2, with a tentative D call TRBD1 (6 bases). Germline lookup yields CDR1 MNHEY and CDR2 SVGEGT. The V end lost 4 bases, the J end lost 7 bases, and 10 bases lay between the germline ends. The CDR3 length is 13 residues. The CDR3 DNA is TGTGCCAGCAGTTCGGGACACGTCGGGGAGCTGTTTTTT. It encodes CASSSGHVGELFF.

This chain joins TRBV20-1 and TRBJ1-5; D is unclear. Trimming took 0 bases from V and 4 from J, leaving 7 bases between them. The CDR3 is 13 residues long. Germline V CDR1 and CDR2: DFQATT, SNEGSKA (reference sequence). CDR3 DNA sequence: TGCAGTGCTAGAGATTTGTCTAATCAGCCCCAGCATTTT. This encodes CSARDLSNQPQHF.

This chain uses TRBV7-9 with TRBJ1-2, with D hard to call. Germline V gene sequence: CDR1 SEHNR, CDR2 FQNEAQ (reference sequence). The CDR3 spans 14 residues. Trimming took 1 base from V and 6 from J, leaving 12 bases between them. CDR3 DNA sequence: TGTGCCAGCAGCTTAGTCCTCATGGGCGATGGCTACACCTTC. This encodes CASSLVLMGDGYTF.

The rearrangement uses TRBV11-2 and TRBJ2-7; D uncertain. This CDR3 comprises 14 residues. Trimming left V 5 bases short and J 6 bases short, with 17 bases between. Germline CDR1 SGHAT, CDR2 FQNNGV. CDR3 region: CASSPRVWAGEQYF. The CDR3 nucleotides are TGTGCCAGCAGCCCAAGAGTATGGGCCGGCGAGCAGTACTTC. Full variable domain (missing parts from reference TRBV11-2 and TRBJ2-7): EAGVAQSPRYKIIEKRQSVAFWCNPISGHATLYWYQQILGQGPKLLIQFQNNGVVDDSQLPKDRFSAERLKGVDSTLKIQPAKLEDSAVYLCASSPRVWAGEQYFGPGTRLTVT.

This clonotype was recorded only once. The V call is TRBV6-5, the J call TRBJ2-3, with D unclear. The germline V gene has CDR1 MNHEY and CDR2 SVGAGI. The CDR3 contains 14 residues. The V end lost 6 bases, the J end lost 2 bases, and 12 bases lay between the germline ends. The CDR3 reads CASSLTEPTDTQYF. The DNA for the CDR3 is TGTGCCAGCAGCCTGACTGAGCCCACAGATACGCAGTATTTT.

The chain joins TRBV20-1 to TRBJ1-1; the D gene is possibly TRBD1 (6 bases). The CDR3 is 14 amino acids. Trimming took off 0 bases at V and 4 bases at J, with 12 bases between the two ends. Germline CDR1 reads DFQATT; CDR2 reads SNEGSKA (reference sequence). The CDR3 DNA is TGCAGTGCTAGAGAAGACAGGTCGCGCACTGAAGCTTTCTTT. Translation gives CSAREDRSRTEAFF.

The V and J genes are TRBV18 and TRBJ2-7; 9 bases match TRBD1. Germline CDR1 reads KGHSH; CDR2 reads LQKENI. The CDR3 covers 15 residues. V lost 3 bases to trimming and J lost 5 bases; unmatched junction nucleotides: 8. CDR3 in DNA: TGTGCCAGCTCACCCCCGGGACAGGGCAGAGACGAGCAGTACTTC. It is translated as CASSPPGQGRDEQYF. Supplemented by reference TRBV18 and TRBJ2-7, the full variable domain reads NAGVMQNPRHLVRRRGQEARLRCSPMKGHSHVYWYRQLPEEGLKFMVYLQKENIIDESGMPKERFSAEFPKEGPSILRIQQVVRGDSAAYFCASSPPGQGRDEQYFGPGTRLTVT.

This clonotype occurred once. The V and J genes are TRBV20-1 and TRBJ2-1; TRBD2 aligns across 10 bases. V was clipped by 3 bases and J by 1 base; unmatched bases: 3. Looked up from germline, CDR1 is DFQATT and CDR2 is SNEGSKA (reference sequence). The CDR3 runs to 15 residues. The CDR3 here is CSARSLAGSYNEQFF. The CDR3 DNA sequence: TGCAGTGCTAGGTCACTAGCGGGATCCTACAATGAGCAGTTCTTC.

The rearrangement uses TRBV24-1 and TRBJ2-5; the D is unclear. The CDR3 spans 13 residues. Trimming left V 11 bases short and J 1 base short, with 13 bases between. Germline V lookup: CDR1 KGHDR, CDR2 SFDVKD. The CDR3 spells CAIRAASQETQYF. DNA of the CDR3: TGTGCCATCCGGGCGGCATCCCAAGAGACCCAGTACTTC.

This chain links TRBV12-3 or TRBV12-4 with TRBJ2-5, with D possibly being TRBD2 (6 bases). The CDR3 has 14 amino acids. V dropped 5 bases and J dropped 1 base, with 11 bases sitting between them. The CDR3 region is CASSPHGGQETQYF. CDR3 in DNA: TGTGCCAGCAGTCCTCACGGGGGCCAAGAGACCCAGTACTTC.

As DNA, the CDR3 is TGTGCTAGTGGTTTAAGGGGCGTGAGCAATCAGCCCCAGCATTTT. Amino acids: CASGLRGVSNQPQHF. V gene TRBV12-5 combines with J gene TRBJ1-5; possible D gene TRBD1, 5 bases. This CDR3 comprises 15 residues. V was clipped by 3 bases and J by 1 base, with 10 bases between them. Germline CDR1 and CDR2: LGHNT and FRNRAP.